In its sample, the clone carrying this TCR beta chain was seen a few times. The data derive from a study of T cells in Graves' hyperthyroidism and ophthalmopathy. CDR1 and CDR2 (germline): DFQATT, SNEGSKA (reference sequence). V shed 0 bases and J 6 bases; nucleotides not matched to a gene: 8. The CDR3 covers 16 residues. There were TCR beta CDR3 regions amplified from RNA transcripts. The HTBI primer set served for first-round RT-PCR of the TCR CDR3. TCRdb used MiXCR to reprocess the multiplex PCR reads, holding one entry per CDR3 protein. Of around 570,000 distinct CDR3 sequences in the sample, just under 20% were seen once.

This chain uses TRBV20-1 with TRBJ2-3; 11 nucleotides align to TRBD2. The source is a man aged 35-49 years with Graves' ophthalmopathy. The sample was blood. CDR3 DNA: TGCAGTGCTAGAGATTTCGCTAGCGGGGGGAGGGATACGCAGTATTTT. This codes for CSARDFASGGRDTQYF.